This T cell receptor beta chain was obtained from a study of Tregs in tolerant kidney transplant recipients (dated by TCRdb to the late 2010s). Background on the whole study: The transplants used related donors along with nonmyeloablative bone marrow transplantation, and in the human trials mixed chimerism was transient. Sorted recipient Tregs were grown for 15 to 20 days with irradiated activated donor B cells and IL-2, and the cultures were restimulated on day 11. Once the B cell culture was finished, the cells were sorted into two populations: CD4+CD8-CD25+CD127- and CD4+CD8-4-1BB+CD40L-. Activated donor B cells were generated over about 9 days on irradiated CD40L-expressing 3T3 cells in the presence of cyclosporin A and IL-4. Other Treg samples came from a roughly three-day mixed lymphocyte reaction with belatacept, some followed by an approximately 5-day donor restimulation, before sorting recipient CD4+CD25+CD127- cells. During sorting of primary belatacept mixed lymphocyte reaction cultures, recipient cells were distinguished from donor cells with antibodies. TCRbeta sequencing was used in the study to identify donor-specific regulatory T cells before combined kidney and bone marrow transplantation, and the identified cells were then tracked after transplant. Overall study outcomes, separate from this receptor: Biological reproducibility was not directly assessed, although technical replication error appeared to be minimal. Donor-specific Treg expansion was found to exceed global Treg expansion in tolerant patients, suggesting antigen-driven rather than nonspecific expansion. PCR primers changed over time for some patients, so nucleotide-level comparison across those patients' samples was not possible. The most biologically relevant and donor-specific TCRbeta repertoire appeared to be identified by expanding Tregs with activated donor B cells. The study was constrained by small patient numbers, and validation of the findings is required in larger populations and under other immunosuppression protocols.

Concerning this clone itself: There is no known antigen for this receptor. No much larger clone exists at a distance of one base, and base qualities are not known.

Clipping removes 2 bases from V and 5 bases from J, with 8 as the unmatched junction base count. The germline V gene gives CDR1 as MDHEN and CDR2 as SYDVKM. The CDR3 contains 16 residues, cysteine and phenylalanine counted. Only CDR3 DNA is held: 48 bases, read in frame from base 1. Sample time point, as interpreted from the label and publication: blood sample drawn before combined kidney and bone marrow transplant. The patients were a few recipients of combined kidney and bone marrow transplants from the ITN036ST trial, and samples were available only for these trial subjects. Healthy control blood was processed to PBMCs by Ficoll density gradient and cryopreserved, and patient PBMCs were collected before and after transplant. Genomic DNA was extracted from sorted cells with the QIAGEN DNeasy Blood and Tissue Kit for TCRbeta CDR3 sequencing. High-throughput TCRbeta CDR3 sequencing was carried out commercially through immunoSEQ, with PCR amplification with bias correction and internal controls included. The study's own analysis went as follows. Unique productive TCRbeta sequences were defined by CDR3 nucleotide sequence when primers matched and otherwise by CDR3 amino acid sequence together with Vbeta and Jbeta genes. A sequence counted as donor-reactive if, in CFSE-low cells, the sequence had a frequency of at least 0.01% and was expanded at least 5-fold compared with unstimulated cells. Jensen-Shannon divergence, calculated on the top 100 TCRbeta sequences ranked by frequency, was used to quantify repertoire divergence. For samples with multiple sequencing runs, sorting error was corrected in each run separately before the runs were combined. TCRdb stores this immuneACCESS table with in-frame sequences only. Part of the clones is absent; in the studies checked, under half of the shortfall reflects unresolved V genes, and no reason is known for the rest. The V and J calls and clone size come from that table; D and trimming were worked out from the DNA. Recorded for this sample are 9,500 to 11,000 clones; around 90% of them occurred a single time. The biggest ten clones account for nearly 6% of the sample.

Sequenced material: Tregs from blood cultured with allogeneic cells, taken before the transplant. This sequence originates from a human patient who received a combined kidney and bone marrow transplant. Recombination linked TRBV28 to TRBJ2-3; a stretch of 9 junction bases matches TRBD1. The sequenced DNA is TGTGCCAGCAGTTTAAGTCCGGGACAGGGATTAGATACGCAGTATTTT. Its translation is CASSLSPGQGLDTQYF. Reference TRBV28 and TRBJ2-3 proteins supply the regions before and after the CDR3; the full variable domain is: DVKVTQSSRYLVKRTGEKVFLECVQDMDHENMFWYRQDPGLGLRLIYFSYDVKMKEKGDIPEGYSVSREKKERFSLILESASTNQTSMYLCASSLSPGQGLDTQYFGPGTRLTVL.